Listed below are T cell receptor beta chains from one sample, sequenced in a study of blood T cells in healthy people across ages. MiXCR, applied by TCRdb to the 5' RACE reads, yields one record per CDR3 protein. The sample includes roughly 1 million distinct CDR3 sequences, about 23% of them seen just once. This sample was also put to use in a study of T cells of mothers and their children.

Sample: blood. The origin of the receptors is a girl aged 2 to 9 in good health. Both conserved end residues are part of each CDR3. The D gene is left open where the match is weak. Only part of the rows carry a size: once, few, many, or a class if the clone is expanded.

v_call: TRBV20-1; clone_size: .; cdr3_length: 11; d_call: .; j_call: TRBJ2-5; cdr3_nt: TGCAGTGCTCAGGAGGGTCCCCAGCAGTACTTC; cdr3_aa: CSAQEGPQQYF
v_call: TRBV7-9; clone_size: .; cdr3_length: 15; d_call: .; j_call: TRBJ2-1; cdr3_nt: TGTGCCAGCAGCCTCCCTCGGATGAACGACAATGAGCAGTTCTTC; cdr3_aa: CASSLPRMNDNEQFF
v_call: TRBV29-1; clone_size: few; cdr3_length: 15; d_call: .; j_call: TRBJ2-7; cdr3_nt: TGCAGCGTTGCGGTGCGGCTAGCGCCTTCCTACGAGCAGTACTTC; cdr3_aa: CSVAVRLAPSYEQYF
v_call: TRBV9; clone_size: few; cdr3_length: 14; d_call: .; j_call: TRBJ2-5; cdr3_nt: TGTGCCAGCAGTATAGGACTGATCCAAGAGACCCAGTACTTC; cdr3_aa: CASSIGLIQETQYF
v_call: TRBV7-9; clone_size: .; cdr3_length: 15; d_call: .; j_call: TRBJ2-2; cdr3_nt: TGTGCCAGCAGCTTATCATATGGGGGCACCGGGGAGCTGTTTTTT; cdr3_aa: CASSLSYGGTGELFF
v_call: TRBV7-2; clone_size: many; cdr3_length: 17; d_call: .; j_call: TRBJ2-3; cdr3_nt: TGTGCCAGCAGCTTATCACTGCTAGGGGTCGGGTCAGATACGCAGTATTTT; cdr3_aa: CASSLSLLGVGSDTQYF
v_call: TRBV20-1; clone_size: .; cdr3_length: 13; d_call: .; j_call: TRBJ2-4; cdr3_nt: TGCAGTGCTAGTGGGGCAGGGTTACACATTCAGTACTTC; cdr3_aa: CSASGAGLHIQYF
v_call: TRBV12-3/TRBV12-4; clone_size: .; cdr3_length: 12; d_call: TRBD1; j_call: TRBJ2-4; cdr3_nt: TGTGCCAGCAGGACGGGACAGGGGAGTCAGTACTTC; cdr3_aa: CASRTGQGSQYF
v_call: TRBV12-3/TRBV12-4; clone_size: few; cdr3_length: 13; d_call: .; j_call: TRBJ2-6; cdr3_nt: TGTGCCGGCAGTTTGGCTGGGGCCAACGTCCTGACTTTC; cdr3_aa: CAGSLAGANVLTF
v_call: TRBV7-9; clone_size: .; cdr3_length: 17; d_call: .; j_call: TRBJ2-1; cdr3_nt: TGTGCCAGCAGCTTAGAGTACTGGGGAAGGTCCTACAATGAGCAGTTCTTC; cdr3_aa: CASSLEYWGRSYNEQFF
v_call: TRBV20-1; clone_size: .; cdr3_length: 14; d_call: .; j_call: TRBJ2-5; cdr3_nt: TGCAGTGCTACGCCACAGACCCACCAAGAGACCCAGTACTTC; cdr3_aa: CSATPQTHQETQYF
v_call: TRBV5-1; clone_size: .; cdr3_length: 15; d_call: .; j_call: TRBJ2-7; cdr3_nt: TGCGCCAGCAGCTTGGCCAGGGGTAGTTCCTACGAGCAGTACTTC; cdr3_aa: CASSLARGSSYEQYF
v_call: TRBV20-1; clone_size: .; cdr3_length: 17; d_call: TRBD2; j_call: TRBJ2-3; cdr3_nt: TGCAGTGCTGAATCCTTGATAGCGGGGGGGCCCCCAGATACGCAGTATTTT; cdr3_aa: CSAESLIAGGPPDTQYF
v_call: TRBV11-1; clone_size: few; cdr3_length: 13; d_call: .; j_call: TRBJ2-1; cdr3_nt: TGTGCCAGCAGCTTTTTAGGTTTAAGTGAGCAGTTCTTC; cdr3_aa: CASSFLGLSEQFF
v_call: TRBV20-1; clone_size: few; cdr3_length: 11; d_call: .; j_call: TRBJ1-5; cdr3_nt: TGCAGTTCCAACATTCACGACCCCCAGCATTTT; cdr3_aa: CSSNIHDPQHF
v_call: TRBV20-1; clone_size: .; cdr3_length: 12; d_call: .; j_call: TRBJ2-7; cdr3_nt: TGCAGTGCTCAGGGTATCTCCTACGAGCAGTACTTC; cdr3_aa: CSAQGISYEQYF
v_call: TRBV27; clone_size: once; cdr3_length: 10; d_call: TRBD1; j_call: TRBJ2-5; cdr3_nt: TGTGCCAGCCTAGACAGGGCCCAGTACTTC; cdr3_aa: CASLDRAQYF
v_call: TRBV7-9; clone_size: .; cdr3_length: 13; d_call: .; j_call: TRBJ2-1; cdr3_nt: TGTGCCAGCAGCCGTGGACCCAATTACGAGCAGTTCTTC; cdr3_aa: CASSRGPNYEQFF
v_call: TRBV18; clone_size: .; cdr3_length: 12; d_call: .; j_call: TRBJ2-7; cdr3_nt: TGTGCCAGCGGAAGGGAGCACTACGAGCAGTACTTC; cdr3_aa: CASGREHYEQYF
v_call: TRBV4-2; clone_size: .; cdr3_length: 18; d_call: TRBD1; j_call: TRBJ1-4; cdr3_nt: TGTGCCAGCAGCCAATCGGTAGGGACAGCAGTACCCTATGAAAAACTGTTTTTT; cdr3_aa: CASSQSVGTAVPYEKLFF
v_call: TRBV7-9; clone_size: .; cdr3_length: 15; d_call: TRBD1; j_call: TRBJ1-2; cdr3_nt: TGTGCCAGCAGCTCGACTGTTGGACAGGCCTATGGCTACACCTTC; cdr3_aa: CASSSTVGQAYGYTF
v_call: TRBV4-3; clone_size: .; cdr3_length: 16; d_call: .; j_call: TRBJ2-1; cdr3_nt: TGCGCCAGCAGCCATGCCGGGACCACGCCGTACAATGAGCAGTTCTTC; cdr3_aa: CASSHAGTTPYNEQFF
v_call: TRBV20-1; clone_size: .; cdr3_length: 12; d_call: .; j_call: TRBJ1-2; cdr3_nt: TGCAGTGCTAGAGCCGGGGGCTATGGCTACACCTTC; cdr3_aa: CSARAGGYGYTF
v_call: TRBV15; clone_size: few; cdr3_length: 11; d_call: .; j_call: TRBJ2-2; cdr3_nt: TGTGCCACCGAAGGTGGAGGGGAGCTGTTTTTT; cdr3_aa: CATEGGGELFF
v_call: TRBV2; clone_size: .; cdr3_length: 15; d_call: .; j_call: TRBJ2-7; cdr3_nt: TGTGCCAGCAGAAAGGGGGGACTCCCGTCTAACGAGCAGTACTTC; cdr3_aa: CASRKGGLPSNEQYF
v_call: TRBV28; clone_size: .; cdr3_length: 18; d_call: TRBD2; j_call: TRBJ2-7; cdr3_nt: TGTGCCAGCACCACCGGGACTAGCGGGGATTATATCCCCTACGAGCAGTACTTC; cdr3_aa: CASTTGTSGDYIPYEQYF
v_call: TRBV7-2; clone_size: few; cdr3_length: 15; d_call: .; j_call: TRBJ2-3; cdr3_nt: TGTGCCAGCAGCTTAGACAGGTCCCGCACAGATACGCAGTATTTT; cdr3_aa: CASSLDRSRTDTQYF
v_call: TRBV28; clone_size: few; cdr3_length: 18; d_call: TRBD1; j_call: TRBJ2-7; cdr3_nt: TGTGCCAGCAGTCTTTACCAACACCGGGACAGGGTGTCCTACGAGCAGTACTTC; cdr3_aa: CASSLYQHRDRVSYEQYF
v_call: TRBV28; clone_size: .; cdr3_length: 15; d_call: TRBD1; j_call: TRBJ2-7; cdr3_nt: TGTGCCAGCAGTCCCACCGGGCAGGGGGCACACGAGCAGTACTTC; cdr3_aa: CASSPTGQGAHEQYF
v_call: TRBV7-9; clone_size: .; cdr3_length: 13; d_call: .; j_call: TRBJ1-1; cdr3_nt: TGTGCCAGCAGCCCGGGGTGGGGAGAAGAAGCTTTCTTT; cdr3_aa: CASSPGWGEEAFF
v_call: TRBV7-9; clone_size: .; cdr3_length: 14; d_call: .; j_call: TRBJ2-4; cdr3_nt: TGTGCCAGCAGCTTAACGAGGGAGGAAAACATTCAGTACTTC; cdr3_aa: CASSLTREENIQYF
v_call: TRBV4-3; clone_size: few; cdr3_length: 16; d_call: .; j_call: TRBJ2-3; cdr3_nt: TGCGCCAGCAGCCAAGGTGGTAAGGGGGGCACAGATACGCAGTATTTT; cdr3_aa: CASSQGGKGGTDTQYF
v_call: TRBV6-1; clone_size: .; cdr3_length: 15; d_call: TRBD1; j_call: TRBJ2-7; cdr3_nt: TGTGCCAGCAGTGACCTCCGGGACAGGCAGTACGAGCAGTACTTC; cdr3_aa: CASSDLRDRQYEQYF
v_call: TRBV29-1; clone_size: few; cdr3_length: 14; d_call: TRBD1; j_call: TRBJ2-5; cdr3_nt: TGCAGCGTTGCACGACAGGGGTTTAAAGAGACCCAGTACTTC; cdr3_aa: CSVARQGFKETQYF
v_call: TRBV20-1; clone_size: .; cdr3_length: 15; d_call: .; j_call: TRBJ2-1; cdr3_nt: TGCAGTGCTAGAGATCACCAGCGGAGTTACAATGAGCAGTTCTTC; cdr3_aa: CSARDHQRSYNEQFF
v_call: TRBV29-1; clone_size: many; cdr3_length: 11; d_call: TRBD1; j_call: TRBJ2-4; cdr3_nt: TGCAGCGTTGAGGGTAACAGGGGAAAGTACTTC; cdr3_aa: CSVEGNRGKYF
v_call: TRBV29-1; clone_size: few; cdr3_length: 12; d_call: .; j_call: TRBJ2-5; cdr3_nt: TGCAGCGTTGTATGGGGCGGAGGGACCCAGTACTTC; cdr3_aa: CSVVWGGGTQYF
v_call: TRBV5-1; clone_size: few; cdr3_length: 14; d_call: TRBD1; j_call: TRBJ1-4; cdr3_nt: TGCGCCAGCAGCAACGACAGGGTGGATGAAAAACTGTTTTTT; cdr3_aa: CASSNDRVDEKLFF
v_call: TRBV12-3/TRBV12-4; clone_size: .; cdr3_length: 11; d_call: .; j_call: TRBJ1-1; cdr3_nt: TGTGCCAGCAGTCCACAGGGAGTAGCTTTCTTT; cdr3_aa: CASSPQGVAFF
v_call: TRBV5-1; clone_size: .; cdr3_length: 15; d_call: .; j_call: TRBJ2-3; cdr3_nt: TGCGCCAGCAGCCAACCCCGGTCCCCCACAGATACGCAGTATTTT; cdr3_aa: CASSQPRSPTDTQYF
v_call: TRBV7-2; clone_size: .; cdr3_length: 14; d_call: .; j_call: TRBJ1-1; cdr3_nt: TGTGCCAGCAGCTTAGATCGCGCAAGCACTGAAGCTTTCTTT; cdr3_aa: CASSLDRASTEAFF
v_call: TRBV10-3; clone_size: .; cdr3_length: 12; d_call: .; j_call: TRBJ1-2; cdr3_nt: TGTGCCATCAGTGAGGGGAGCGGCGGCTACACCTTC; cdr3_aa: CAISEGSGGYTF
v_call: TRBV5-1; clone_size: .; cdr3_length: 13; d_call: .; j_call: TRBJ2-1; cdr3_nt: TGCGCCAGCAGCTTTGTTGAACAGTCGGAGCAGTTCTTC; cdr3_aa: CASSFVEQSEQFF
v_call: TRBV5-1; clone_size: .; cdr3_length: 13; d_call: TRBD1; j_call: TRBJ1-1; cdr3_nt: TGCGCCAGCGGAGATCAGGGGGTTGCTGAAGCTTTCTTT; cdr3_aa: CASGDQGVAEAFF
v_call: TRBV24-1; clone_size: .; cdr3_length: 17; d_call: TRBD1; j_call: TRBJ1-2; cdr3_nt: TGTGCCACCAGTGACCCGGACAGGGCTGGGAACAACTATGGCTACACCTTC; cdr3_aa: CATSDPDRAGNNYGYTF
v_call: TRBV29-1; clone_size: .; cdr3_length: 13; d_call: .; j_call: TRBJ1-1; cdr3_nt: TGCAGCGTTGAAGACGGGACCCACACTGAAGCTTTCTTT; cdr3_aa: CSVEDGTHTEAFF
v_call: TRBV20-1; clone_size: few; cdr3_length: 12; d_call: .; j_call: TRBJ1-1; cdr3_nt: TGCAGTGCCCGCGGCGGGGGCCTTTGGGCTTTCTTT; cdr3_aa: CSARGGGLWAFF
v_call: TRBV7-9; clone_size: few; cdr3_length: 13; d_call: .; j_call: TRBJ1-2; cdr3_nt: TGTGCCAGCAGCTTAGCGCAGGACTATGGCTACACCTTC; cdr3_aa: CASSLAQDYGYTF
v_call: TRBV15; clone_size: few; cdr3_length: 12; d_call: .; j_call: TRBJ1-4; cdr3_nt: TGTGCCACCAGCAGAGAAGGGGGAGAACTGTTTTTT; cdr3_aa: CATSREGGELFF
v_call: TRBV9; clone_size: few; cdr3_length: 12; d_call: .; j_call: TRBJ1-2; cdr3_nt: TGTGCCAGCAGCTCGGACGACCGTGGCTACACCTTC; cdr3_aa: CASSSDDRGYTF
v_call: TRBV4-1; clone_size: .; cdr3_length: 18; d_call: .; j_call: TRBJ2-7; cdr3_nt: TGCGCCAGCAGCCCGAGCCCCCCCCGCGTGAGTCTCCGCGACGAGCAGTACTTC; cdr3_aa: CASSPSPPRVSLRDEQYF
v_call: TRBV12-3/TRBV12-4; clone_size: many; cdr3_length: 13; d_call: .; j_call: TRBJ2-4; cdr3_nt: TGTGCCAGCAGCTTCACAGCCAAAAACATTCAGTACTTC; cdr3_aa: CASSFTAKNIQYF
v_call: TRBV3-1; clone_size: .; cdr3_length: 13; d_call: .; j_call: TRBJ2-5; cdr3_nt: TGTGCCAGCAGCCAAGAATGGAAAGAGACCCAGTACTTC; cdr3_aa: CASSQEWKETQYF